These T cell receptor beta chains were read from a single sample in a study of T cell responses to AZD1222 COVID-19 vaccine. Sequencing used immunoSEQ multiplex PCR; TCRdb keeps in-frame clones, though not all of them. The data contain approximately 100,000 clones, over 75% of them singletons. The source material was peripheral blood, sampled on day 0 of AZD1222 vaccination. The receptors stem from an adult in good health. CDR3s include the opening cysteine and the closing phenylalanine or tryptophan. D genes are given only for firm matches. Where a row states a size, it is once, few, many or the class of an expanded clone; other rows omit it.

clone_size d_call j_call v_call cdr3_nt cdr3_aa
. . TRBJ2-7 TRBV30 TGTGCCTGGAGTGCCGAGTATAATTACGAGCAGTACTTC CAWSAEYNYEQYF
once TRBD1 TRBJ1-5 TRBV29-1 TGCAGCGTTGAGGTGGCAGGGACAGGCGACAATCAGCCCCAGCATTTT CSVEVAGTGDNQPQHF
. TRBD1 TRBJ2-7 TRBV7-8 TGTGCCAGCAGCTTACTGGGACAGGGGGCCTACGAGCAGTACTTC CASSLLGQGAYEQYF
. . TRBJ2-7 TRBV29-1 TGCAGCGTTGAAGGAGACTCGACCTACGAGCAGTACTTC CSVEGDSTYEQYF
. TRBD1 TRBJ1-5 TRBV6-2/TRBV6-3 TGTGCCAGCAGTCGACAGGGGCCCAGCAATCAGCCCCAGCATTTT CASSRQGPSNQPQHF
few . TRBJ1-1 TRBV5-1 TGCGCCAGCACCCCCCGGGAGGCGGGGCACCAGAACACTGAAGCTTTCTTT CASTPREAGHQNTEAFF
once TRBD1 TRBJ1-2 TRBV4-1 TGCGCCAGCAGCCCGCCGGACAGGGAGAACTATGGCTACACCTTC CASSPPDRENYGYTF
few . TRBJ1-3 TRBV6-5 TGTGCCAGCACCGTAGATACGGGTCCTGGAAACACCATATATTTT CASTVDTGPGNTIYF
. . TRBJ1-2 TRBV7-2 TGTGCCAGCAGCTTGGGGCCCAGCCAGTACTATGGCTACACCTTC CASSLGPSQYYGYTF
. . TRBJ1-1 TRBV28 TGTGCCAGCAGGAGGGGATTAGGTAGGGGGAACACTGAAGCTTTCTTT CASRRGLGRGNTEAFF
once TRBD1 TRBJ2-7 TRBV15 TGTGCCACCAGTGACTGGGACAGGGTGGGGGCACAGCAGTACTTC CATSDWDRVGAQQYF
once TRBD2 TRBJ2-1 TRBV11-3 TGTGCCAGCAGCTTAGGGCTAGCGGGAGCTGAGCAGTTCTTC CASSLGLAGAEQFF
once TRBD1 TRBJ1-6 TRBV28 TGTGCCAGCAGACATTCCCGACAGGGGAGAAATTCACCCCTCCACTTT CASRHSRQGRNSPLHF
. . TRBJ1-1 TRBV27 TGTGCCAGCAGAAAACTTCAAAGTCCCCTATCTGAAGCTTTCTTT CASRKLQSPLSEAFF
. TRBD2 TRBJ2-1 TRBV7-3 TGTGCCAGCAGCCGGATAAGCGGGGGGGCCAATGAGCAGTTCTTC CASSRISGGANEQFF
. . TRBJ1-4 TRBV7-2 TGTGCCAGCAGCTTAGCAGGGTTTAATGAAAAACTGTTTTTT CASSLAGFNEKLFF
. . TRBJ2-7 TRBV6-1 TGTGCCAGCAGTGAATGGCTCCCTCCGGCTTTCGAGCAGTACTTC CASSEWLPPAFEQYF
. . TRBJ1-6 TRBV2 TGTGCCAGCAGTGAAGAGCAGGGTCCTGCGTCACCCCTCCACTTT CASSEEQGPASPLHF
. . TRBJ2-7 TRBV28 TGTGCCAGCAGTTTATTTAGGGGCGTCTACGAGCAGTACTTC CASSLFRGVYEQYF
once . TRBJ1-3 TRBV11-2 TGTGCCAGCAGCTACCAACAACGCCTCTCTGGAAACACCATATATTTT CASSYQQRLSGNTIYF
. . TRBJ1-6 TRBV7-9 TGTGCCAGCAGCTTGGAGAGCCGTAATTCACCCCTCCACTTT CASSLESRNSPLHF
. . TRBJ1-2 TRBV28 TGTGCCAGCAGTTTAGGGGGCGGAACCTATGGCTACACCTTC CASSLGGGTYGYTF
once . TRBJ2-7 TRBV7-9 TGTGCCAGCAGCAAAACCTACGAGCAGTACTTC CASSKTYEQYF
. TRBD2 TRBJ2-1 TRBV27 TGTGCCAGCAGTTGGGGGGCTAGCGGGGTGTACAATGAGCAGTTCTTC CASSWGASGVYNEQFF
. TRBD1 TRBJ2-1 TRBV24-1 TGTGCCACCAGATTGACCGGGACAGGGAACAATGAGCAGTTCTTC CATRLTGTGNNEQFF
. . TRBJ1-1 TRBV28 TGTGCCAGCAGTTCGGAGGTGAACACTGAAGCTTTCTTT CASSSEVNTEAFF
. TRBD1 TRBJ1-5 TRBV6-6 TGTGCCAGCATCGGAGCCGACAGGGTAAATCAGCCCCAGCATTTT CASIGADRVNQPQHF
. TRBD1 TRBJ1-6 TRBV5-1 TGCGCCAGCAGCTTGACCCAGGGACAGTATAATTCACCCCTCCACTTT CASSLTQGQYNSPLHF
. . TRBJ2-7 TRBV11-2 TGTGCCAGCAGCTCACCTCACAGGGCCGACATCTACGAGCAGTACTTC CASSSPHRADIYEQYF
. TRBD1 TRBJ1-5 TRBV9 TGTGCCAGCAGCCTGGACAGGGGGAGCAATCAGCCCCAGCATTTT CASSLDRGSNQPQHF
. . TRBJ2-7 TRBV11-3 TGTGCCAGCAGCTCAGGCGCGGGCTCCTACGAGCAGTACTTC CASSSGAGSYEQYF
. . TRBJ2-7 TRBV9 TGTGCCAGCAGCGCCCCCGGGACGGGGGTAGGAGAGCAGTACTTC CASSAPGTGVGEQYF
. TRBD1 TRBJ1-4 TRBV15 TGTGCCACCAGAGATTCAGGGGGCGCGACGACTAATGAAAAACTGTTTTTT CATRDSGGATTNEKLFF